These T cell receptor beta chains were read from a single sample in a study of T cell responses to AZD1222 COVID-19 vaccine. Generated by immunoSEQ multiplex PCR, the TCRdb table keeps only in-frame clones and is missing some. The sample has 70,000 or so clones; around 87% are singletons. This sample comprised peripheral blood, obtained on day 0 of AZD1222 vaccination. The receptors derive from an adult in good health. The CDR3 runs from the conserved cysteine through the conserved F or W. The size of a clone is reported for some rows only, either as once, few or many, or as a class for expanded clones.

v_gene,j_gene,abundance,CDR3aa
TRBV19,TRBJ1-6,NA,CASKGQGVIASPLHF
TRBV30,TRBJ2-5,NA,CAWGVHQETQYF
TRBV6-5,TRBJ2-7,NA,CASTPRLAGRYEQYF
TRBV30,TRBJ1-1,NA,CAWSAGHQAFF
TRBV19,TRBJ1-6,NA,CASSIGTGVSPLHF
TRBV27,TRBJ1-2,few,CASSPDRFSVGYTF
TRBV11-2,TRBJ1-1,NA,CASSLRGQVDTEAFF
TRBV19,TRBJ1-4,once,CASSWGRSDEKLFF
TRBV18,TRBJ1-1,NA,CASSQVGNTEAFF
TRBV6-6,TRBJ1-6,NA,CASSQGQSFSPLHF
TRBV19,TRBJ2-3,NA,CASSIEWDTDTQYF
TRBV7-9,TRBJ2-7,few,CASSSWDSYEQYF
TRBV6-5,TRBJ2-7,NA,CASRSFRGSPYEQYF
TRBV4-2,TRBJ1-1,NA,CASSQEALSNAEAFF
TRBV12-5,TRBJ2-2,NA,CASGPSSGPNTGELFF
TRBV6-5,TRBJ2-7,NA,CASSYLQGSYEQYF
TRBV9,TRBJ2-3,NA,CASSSGAEDTQYF
TRBV19,TRBJ2-4,NA,CASSMRATPNIQYF
TRBV5-8,TRBJ2-3,NA,CASSSGLAGASTDTQYF
TRBV6-2/TRBV6-3,TRBJ1-1,once,CASSYSANTEAFF
TRBV9,TRBJ1-2,NA,CASSVGYGANYGYTF
TRBV5-4,TRBJ2-7,NA,CASSRGAGGSYEQYF
TRBV4-2,TRBJ1-2,NA,CASSQGGRANYGYTF
TRBV15,TRBJ2-5,NA,CATSRDGGYQETQYF
TRBV2,TRBJ1-2,NA,CASSERAVSIYGYTF
TRBV12-3/TRBV12-4,TRBJ2-7,NA,CASSFQGGYEQYF
TRBV11-2,TRBJ1-2,NA,CASSPFTGTSGGYTF
TRBV3-1/TRBV3-2,TRBJ2-1,NA,CASSQEAHGYNEQFF
TRBV7-3,TRBJ2-7,few,CASSFGSYSYEQYF
TRBV7-2,TRBJ1-5,NA,CASSVSGGAQHF
TRBV6-5,TRBJ1-4,NA,CASRSQGLTNEKLFF
TRBV6-5,TRBJ1-3,NA,CASSPGQARNTIYF
TRBV13,TRBJ2-3,few,CASSSPQGGLGTDTQYF
TRBV4-1,TRBJ1-1,NA,CASSGGNTEAFF
TRBV30,TRBJ2-6,once,CAWSVGHSSGANVLTF
TRBV9,TRBJ2-7,once,CASSGHRDSYEQYF
TRBV6-6,TRBJ1-2,NA,CASSQESNMQYNRYTF
TRBV5-6,TRBJ1-6,NA,CASSLLDRDNSPLHF